Following are 28 T cell receptor beta chains from one sample sequenced in a study of cytomegalovirus exposure and HLA in healthy donors. The PCR made use of 60 Vbeta and 13 Jbeta primers. Libraries were prepared by immunoSEQ multiplex PCR; TCRdb keeps only in-frame clonotypes and omits some of them. The sample totals some 120,000 clones. Sample: PBMCs. All receptors come from a man in his forties or fifties in good health and CMV-seronegative.

The chain recombines TRBV10-3 with TRBJ2-6; 10 bases match TRBD2. Germline V gene lookup returns CDR1 ENHRY and CDR2 SYGVKD. V gave up 5 bases and J gave up 0 bases; unmatched junction bases: 4. The length of the CDR3 is 17 residues. CDR3 residues: CAISQLAGNSGANVLTF. The CDR3 nucleotides read TGTGCCATCAGTCAACTAGCGGGAAACTCTGGGGCCAACGTCCTGACTTTC.

The V and J genes are TRBV7-9 and TRBJ2-2; D perhaps matches TRBD2 (5 bases). The germline CDR1 and CDR2 sequences are SEHNR and FQNEAQ (reference sequence). The CDR3 has 15 residues. Trimming left V 5 bases short and J 6 bases short, with 16 bases between. The CDR3 DNA is TGTGCCAGCAGCGAATGGAGGAGTACCGCCGGGGAGCTGTTTTTT. As protein: CASSEWRSTAGELFF.

This chain connects TRBV11-3 to TRBJ2-5; possible D gene TRBD1, 6 bases. Trimming removed 5 bases from V and 3 bases from J, with 22 bases in between. CDR3 length: 17 residues. Germline loops: CDR1 SGHNT, CDR2 YENEEA. CDR3 region: CASSRNRDTIREETQYF. As DNA, the CDR3 is TGTGCCAGCAGCCGCAACCGGGACACCATTCGGGAAGAGACCCAGTACTTC.

V is TRBV5-1 and J is TRBJ2-7; TRBD1 agrees at 8 bases. This CDR3 comprises 15 residues. Germline CDR1 SGHRS, CDR2 YFSETQ. The ends lost 4 bases at V and 2 bases at J; junction bases unmatched: 8. This CDR3 reads CASSHGQGWTYEQYF. CDR3 nucleotides: TGCGCCAGCAGCCACGGACAGGGATGGACCTACGAGCAGTACTTC. Supplemented by reference TRBV5-1 and TRBJ2-7, the full variable domain reads KAGVTQTPRYLIKTRGQQVTLSCSPISGHRSVSWYQQTPGQGLQFLFEYFSETQRNKGNFPGRFSGRQFSNSRSEMNVSTLELGDSALYLCASSHGQGWTYEQYFGPGTRLTVT.

CDR3 residues: CASSLAGNEKLFF. The CDR3 nucleotides are TGTGCCAGCAGTTTGGCCGGGAATGAAAAACTGTTTTTT. V is TRBV28 and J is TRBJ1-4; D gene unclear. This CDR3 is 13 amino acids long. Per the germline V gene, CDR1 is MDHEN and CDR2 is SYDVKM. V shed 3 bases and J shed 5 bases, with 7 bases lying between them. Together with reference TRBV28 and TRBJ1-4, the CDR3 gives the full variable domain: DVKVTQSSRYLVKRTGEKVFLECVQDMDHENMFWYRQDPGLGLRLIYFSYDVKMKEKGDIPEGYSVSREKKERFSLILESASTNQTSMYLCASSLAGNEKLFFGSGTQLSVL.

The gene calls are TRBV5-1 and TRBJ2-5, with D hard to call. Matching the DNA end better, TRBJ2-7 makes the J call doubtful. CDR3 size: 13 residues. The germline gives CDR1 SGHRS, CDR2 YFSETQ. The chain's CDR3 is CASSKEATYEQYF. The CDR3 nucleotides are TGCGCCAGCAGCAAGGAAGCGACGTACGAGCAGTACTTC.

This chain connects TRBV5-1 to TRBJ2-7; possible D gene TRBD1, 7 bases. Trimming pared 1 base from V and 2 bases from J, leaving 10 bases between. This CDR3 has 14 amino acids. CDR1 is SGHRS, CDR2 YFSETQ, per germline. As DNA, the CDR3 is TGCGCCAGCAGCTTGACAGGGGAGGCCTACGAGCAGTACTTC. Its protein product is CASSLTGEAYEQYF.

The chain joins TRBV27 to TRBJ1-3, with 7 bases aligning to TRBD1. Germline V CDR1 and CDR2: MNHEY, SMNVEV (reference sequence). The CDR3 consists of 15 residues. The J segment lost 6 bases and the V segment lost 4 bases, leaving 9 bases of the junction unmatched. CDR3: CASSSLGQGENTIYF. The DNA of the CDR3 is TGTGCCAGCAGTTCCTTGGGGCAGGGGGAAAACACCATATATTTT.

This chain connects TRBV11-3 to TRBJ2-7; 9 bases line up with TRBD1. V was clipped by 3 bases and J by 4 bases; unmatched bases: 7. The CDR3 is 15 amino acids. The germline V gene encodes CDR1 SGHNT and CDR2 YENEEA. The DNA for the CDR3 is TGTGCCAGCAGCTTTACCACAGGGGGCGGGTACGAGCAGTACTTC. Its translation: CASSFTTGGGYEQYF.

The V call is TRBV5-6, the J call TRBJ2-7; a possible D gene is TRBD2 (5 bases). The CDR3 sequence is 15 residues long. The germline V gene has CDR1 SGHDT and CDR2 YYEEEE. The V and J ends lost 0 bases and 3 bases respectively, with 13 bases between them. The CDR3, as DNA: TGTGCCAGCAGCTTGGTCGGACCCGGGGACTACGAGCAGTACTTC. This translates into CASSLVGPGDYEQYF.

This chain uses TRBV6-1 with TRBJ2-5, with TRBD1 as a possible D gene (6 bases). CDR1 is MNHNS and CDR2 is SASEGT in the germline V gene. The length of the CDR3 is 14 residues. Trimming pared 7 bases from V and 1 base from J, leaving 13 bases between. The DNA for the CDR3 is TGTGCCAGCAACAGGGCCCCACTCCAAGAGACCCAGTACTTC. Protein: CASNRAPLQETQYF.

The V and J genes are TRBV28 and TRBJ1-4, with 7 bases lining up with TRBD1. With 3 bases clipped from V and 8 bases from J, the junction kept 9 bases outside the gene matches. The CDR3 contains 15 residues. Per the germline V gene, CDR1 is MDHEN and CDR2 is SYDVKM. The CDR3 DNA follows: TGTGCCAGCAGTTTTTTGTCAGGGGGATCGGAAAAACTGTTTTTT. Translating it yields CASSFLSGGSEKLFF.

J is TRBJ1-6 and V is TRBV27; D is undetermined. Trimming pared 5 bases from V and 1 base from J, leaving 21 bases between. This CDR3 contains 19 residues. Germline V gives CDR1 MNHEY, CDR2 SMNVEV (reference sequence). CDR3 bases: TGTGCCAGCAGTCGACGCGAGGAAGGTGTAAGGTCCTATAATTCACCCCTCCACTTT. Translated: CASSRREEGVRSYNSPLHF.

The rearrangement uses TRBV19 and TRBJ1-5; weak D call: TRBD1 (6 bases). The germline CDR1 and CDR2 sequences are LNHDA and SQIVND (reference sequence). The V gene lost 0 bases and the J gene lost 7 bases, with 13 bases spanning the gap. The CDR3 is 15 amino acids. The CDR3 DNA is TGTGCCAGTAGTATAGACAGGGGCGGCCAACAGCCCCAGCATTTT. Its protein is CASSIDRGGQQPQHF.

V and J are TRBV9 and TRBJ2-7; 7 nucleotides line up with TRBD2. Germline V gives CDR1 SGDLS, CDR2 YYNGEE. This CDR3 has 17 residues. V was clipped by 2 bases and J by 2 bases; unmatched bases: 13. The chain's CDR3 is CASSVEGGSSVPYEQYF. CDR3 coding DNA: TGTGCCAGCAGCGTTGAGGGAGGGTCTAGCGTCCCCTACGAGCAGTACTTC.

V and J are TRBV6-1 and TRBJ1-5; 12 bases align to TRBD1. The ends lost 8 bases at V and 5 bases at J; junction bases unmatched: 7. The CDR3 extends over 15 amino acids. Germline CDR1 MNHNS, CDR2 SASEGT. The CDR3 sequence: CASRRDRGPHQPQHF. The CDR3 nucleotides read TGTGCCAGCCGAAGGGACAGGGGGCCGCATCAGCCCCAGCATTTT.

The genes are TRBV11-2 and TRBJ2-2; a weak D match, TRBD2 (6 bases). The CDR3 totals 14 residues. Germline V gene sequence: CDR1 SGHAT, CDR2 FQNNGV. Trimming left V 2 bases short and J 4 bases short, with 8 bases between. DNA of the CDR3: TGTGCCAGCAGCTTATTGCGGGGCACCGGGGAGCTGTTTTTT. Encoded protein: CASSLLRGTGELFF.

CDR3 sequence reads: CASSVAAAYQETQYF. The CDR3, as DNA: TGTGCCAGCAGCGTAGCCGCGGCGTACCAAGAGACCCAGTACTTC. The chain combines TRBV28 with TRBJ2-5; D not certain. The germline V and J ends were trimmed by 6 bases and 0 bases, with 14 bases remaining between them. Germline V gives CDR1 MDHEN, CDR2 SYDVKM. The CDR3 loop spans 15 amino acids.

The rearrangement links TRBV28 to TRBJ2-7; D perhaps matches TRBD1 (6 bases). The V gene lost 3 bases and the J gene lost 6 bases, with 12 bases spanning the gap. The CDR3 has 13 residues. CDR1 is MDHEN and CDR2 is SYDVKM in the germline V gene. The chain's CDR3 is CASSFGTLPEQYF. As DNA, the CDR3 is TGTGCCAGCAGTTTTGGGACACTCCCCGAGCAGTACTTC.

This sequence joins TRBV27 and TRBJ2-1, with 9 bases identical to TRBD2. The CDR3 is made up of 14 amino acids. V lost 6 bases to trimming and J lost 6 bases; unmatched junction nucleotides: 6. In germline, CDR1 is MNHEY, CDR2 SMNVEV (reference sequence). This CDR3 is CASRPGTSPNEQFF. CDR3 DNA: TGTGCCAGCAGACCCGGGACTAGCCCCAATGAGCAGTTCTTC.

The chain employs TRBV5-1 and TRBJ1-1; D might be TRBD1 (5 bases). CDR1 and CDR2 from the germline V gene are SGHRS and YFSETQ. The CDR3 has 11 residues. Between the trimmed V and J ends, which lost 7 bases and 8 bases, there was a span of 12 bases. CDR3 residues: CASLPGGEAFF. CDR3 nucleotides: TGCGCCAGCCTCCCCGGGGGAGAAGCTTTCTTT.

The chain links TRBV4-3 to TRBJ1-2; D may be TRBD1 (6 bases). The germline V gene has CDR1 LGHNA and CDR2 YSLEER. The CDR3 length is 15 residues. The V gene lost 0 bases and the J gene lost 1 base, with 9 bases spanning the gap. The CDR3, as DNA: TGCGCCAGCAGCCAAGAGACAGGAGTTAACTATGGCTACACCTTC. It translates to CASSQETGVNYGYTF.

The V call is TRBV11-3, the J call TRBJ1-1; no firm D call. Germline V gives CDR1 SGHNT, CDR2 YENEEA. V lost 5 bases and J 4 bases, leaving 14 bases between the germline ends. The CDR3 extends over 14 amino acids. The CDR3 sequence: CASSPRRVSTEAFF. DNA of the CDR3: TGTGCCAGCAGCCCCCGACGGGTCAGCACTGAAGCTTTCTTT.

V usage is TRBV28 and J usage is TRBJ2-3; TRBD1 matches 7 bases. J gave up 0 bases and V 6 bases, and 9 bases lay outside the gene matches. CDR1 MDHEN and CDR2 SYDVKM come from the germline V gene. The CDR3 runs to 16 residues. The CDR3 loop reads CASRPLGDSSTDTQYF. For the CDR3, the DNA is TGTGCCAGCAGACCCTTGGGGGACAGTAGCACAGATACGCAGTATTTT.

The chain is built from TRBV9 and TRBJ2-7; a weak D match, TRBD2 (5 bases). From germline, CDR1 is SGDLS and CDR2 YYNGEE. This CDR3 comprises 13 residues. The V gene lost 0 bases and the J gene lost 12 bases, with 16 bases spanning the gap. CDR3 coding DNA: TGTGCCAGCAGCGTAGACCCCATTGAGGGCAGGTACTTC. This sequence encodes CASSVDPIEGRYF.

This chain links TRBV19 with TRBJ1-5; D possibly corresponds to TRBD1 (5 bases). The V gene lost 3 bases and the J gene lost 9 bases, with 6 bases spanning the gap. The CDR3 consists of 11 residues. Germline values: CDR1 LNHDA, CDR2 SQIVND (reference sequence). This chain's CDR3 is CASSMGGPQHF. Written as DNA, the CDR3 is TGTGCCAGTAGTATGGGGGGGCCCCAGCATTTT.

In DNA form, the CDR3 reads TGTGCCAGCAGCATGGGACAGGGGAACCAGCCCCAGCATTTT. It encodes CASSMGQGNQPQHF. The rearrangement joins TRBV7-2 to TRBJ1-5; 10 nucleotides agree with TRBD1. CDR3 length equals 14 residues. Looked up from germline, CDR1 is SGHTA and CDR2 is FQGNSA. J was trimmed by 7 bases and V by 5 bases; bases with no gene match: 5.

The chain carries TRBV4-3 and TRBJ2-3; TRBD2 aligns across 7 bases. Germline CDR1 is LGHNA and CDR2 is YSLEER. J was trimmed by 4 bases and V by 4 bases; bases with no gene match: 8. This CDR3 comprises 15 residues. CDR3: CASSPLGREADTQYF. In DNA form, the CDR3 reads TGCGCCAGCAGCCCCCTGGGGAGGGAAGCAGATACGCAGTATTTT.